Each of the 19 T cell receptor beta chains below was sequenced from the same sample in a study of a mutant IDH1 vaccine in newly diagnosed glioma. These receptors are not linked to any known antigen. Assay: immunoSEQ multiplex PCR; the TCRdb copy retains only in-frame clones and omits some. This sample has about 60,000 clones, with 75% to 90% found just once. Time point of the sample: week 23, last vaccination. The study gave 300 ug of mutant IDH1 20-mer peptide per vaccine dose, with topical imiquimod. The sequencing here drew on PBMCs, taken from a glioma patient whose treatment included an IDH1 peptide vaccine. Receptor source: a man younger than 35 with glioma.

The V and J genes are TRBV5-5 and TRBJ2-2; D uncertain. From germline, CDR1 is SGHKS and CDR2 YYEKEE (reference sequence). CDR3 length equals 16 residues. Trimming cost V 1 base and J 0 bases, with 10 bases left between them. CDR3 protein: CASSLIASANTGELFF. Here the CDR3 DNA reads TGTGCCAGCAGCTTGATTGCCAGCGCGAACACCGGGGAGCTGTTTTTT.

The chain employs TRBV7-9 and TRBJ1-3; tentatively, D is TRBD1 (6 bases). CDR3 length: 16 amino acids. Trimming shortened V by 6 bases and J by 0 bases, and 15 bases separated the two germline ends. The germline CDR1 and CDR2 sequences are SEHNR and FQNEAQ (reference sequence). CDR3 sequence: CASSLGQPNSGNTIYF. The CDR3 nucleotides are TGTGCCAGCAGTCTCGGACAGCCTAACTCTGGAAACACCATATATTTT.

The chain uses TRBV9 and TRBJ2-3; TRBD2 matches at 10 bases. The CDR3 has 14 amino acids. From germline, CDR1 is SGDLS and CDR2 YYNGEE. The V gene end was trimmed by 7 bases and the J gene end by 6 bases; junction bases not matched to a gene: 8. CDR3 protein: CASGSGGAADTQYF. The DNA of the CDR3 is TGTGCCAGCGGGAGCGGGGGGGCTGCTGATACGCAGTATTTT.

V usage is TRBV6-5 and J usage is TRBJ1-3; 8 bases fit TRBD1. The CDR3 totals 14 residues. Germline-derived CDR1 and CDR2 are MNHEY and SVGAGI. V lost 6 bases, J lost 0 bases, and 1 base stayed unmatched. The CDR3 loop is CASRTGGSGNTIYF. CDR3 DNA sequence: TGTGCCAGCAGAACAGGGGGCTCTGGAAACACCATATATTTT.

J is TRBJ1-3 and V is TRBV30; 11 nucleotides agree with TRBD1. Trimming cost V 4 bases and J 8 bases; bases outside gene matches: 7. The CDR3 is made up of 14 amino acids. Looked up from germline, CDR1 is GTSNPN and CDR2 is SVGIG (reference sequence). Here the CDR3 reads CAWTGTGGLDTIYF. The CDR3 nucleotides read TGTGCCTGGACCGGGACAGGGGGGCTAGACACCATATATTTT. The full variable domain, completed using reference TRBV30 and TRBJ1-3, is SQTIHQWPATLVQPVGSPLSLECTVEGTSNPNLYWYRQAAGRGLQLLFYSVGIGQISSEVPQNLSASRPQDRQFILSSKKLLLSDSGFYLCAWTGTGGLDTIYFGEGSWLTVV.

The rearrangement uses TRBV6-5 and TRBJ2-7; unclear D gene. Germline lookup yields CDR1 MNHEY and CDR2 SVGAGI. This CDR3 is 13 amino acids long. V gave up 6 bases and J gave up 5 bases, with 14 bases separating them. The CDR3 loop reads CASSPSSYNEQYF. The CDR3 bases are TGTGCCAGCAGCCCTTCCAGTTATAACGAGCAGTACTTC.

The chain links TRBV5-1 to TRBJ1-4; 8 bases match TRBD1. Trimming took 4 bases from V and 8 from J; bases not matched to a gene: 16. From germline, CDR1 is SGHRS and CDR2 YFSETQ. CDR3 length: 17 residues. The CDR3 loop is CASSHRTGRSEGEKLFF. The CDR3 DNA reads TGCGCCAGCAGCCACCGGACAGGGAGGTCCGAAGGGGAAAAACTGTTTTTT.

The gene calls are TRBV7-2 and TRBJ1-5; a possible D gene is TRBD1 (6 bases). Deletions cut 0 bases from V and 4 bases from J, with 10 bases between. Germline V CDR1 and CDR2: SGHTA, FQGNSA. There are 15 residues in the CDR3. The CDR3 loop reads CASSLAPGANQPQHF. In DNA, the CDR3 is TGTGCCAGCAGCTTAGCCCCAGGGGCTAATCAGCCCCAGCATTTT.

The CDR3 nucleotides read TGCGCCAGCAGCTTGGACAGCGGACTATACAATGAGCAGTTCTTC. Protein: CASSLDSGLYNEQFF. The chain uses TRBV5-1 and TRBJ2-1; possibly TRBD2 for D (6 bases). The V end lost 0 bases, the J end lost 4 bases, and 11 bases lay between the germline ends. CDR3 length: 15 amino acids. CDR1 and CDR2 from the germline V gene are SGHRS and YFSETQ.

The chain uses TRBV18 and TRBJ1-1; 8 positions match TRBD1. V trimming: 2 bases; J trimming: 0 bases; junction bases outside the gene matches: 11. Per germline, CDR1 KGHSH and CDR2 LQKENI. This CDR3 is 18 amino acids long. The CDR3 DNA follows: TGTGCCAGCTCACCAAATCAGGGGGCGTCGGTGATGAACACTGAAGCTTTCTTT. This encodes CASSPNQGASVMNTEAFF. The variable domain in full, completed from reference TRBV18 and TRBJ1-1, reads NAGVMQNPRHLVRRRGQEARLRCSPMKGHSHVYWYRQLPEEGLKFMVYLQKENIIDESGMPKERFSAEFPKEGPSILRIQQVVRGDSAAYFCASSPNQGASVMNTEAFFGQGTRLTVV.

The gene calls are TRBV11-2 and TRBJ2-4; unclear D gene. The CDR3 has 14 amino acids. V gave up 1 base and J gave up 0 bases, with 4 bases separating them. Per germline, CDR1 SGHAT and CDR2 FQNNGV. The CDR3 nucleotides are TGTGCCAGCAGCTTAGCACTAGCCAAAAACATTCAGTACTTC. Protein product: CASSLALAKNIQYF.

The chain uses TRBV9 and TRBJ1-5, with 9 bases fitting TRBD1. CDR3 size: 15 residues. Per germline, CDR1 SGDLS and CDR2 YYNGEE. V dropped 3 bases and J dropped 5; count of bases not matched to a gene: 6. CDR3 nucleotides: TGTGCCAGCAGCGGGACAGGGGCGACGGATCAGCCCCAGCATTTT. The encoded protein is CASSGTGATDQPQHF. Combining the CDR3 with reference TRBV9 and TRBJ1-5 gives the whole variable domain DSGVTQTPKHLITATGQRVTLRCSPRSGDLSVYWYQQSLDQGLQFLIQYYNGEERAKGNILERFSAQQFPDLHSELNLSSLELGDSALYFCASSGTGATDQPQHFGDGTRLSIL.

A word on this clone: Other nucleotide sequences in the sample specify the same CDR3. The chain is built from TRBV9 and TRBJ1-1; D might be TRBD1 (5 bases). Trimming removed 0 bases from V and 2 bases from J, with 8 bases in between. CDR1 is SGDLS, CDR2 YYNGEE, per germline. The length of the CDR3 is 14 residues. CDR3 bases: TGTGCCAGCAGCGTAGTCAGGGAAAACACTGAAGCTTTCTTT. This codes for CASSVVRENTEAFF.

The chain joins TRBV14 to TRBJ2-2; tentatively, D is TRBD2 (5 bases). The V gene's germline CDR1 is SGHDN and CDR2 FVKESK. The CDR3 loop spans 14 amino acids. Trimming took 1 base from V and 7 from J, leaving 10 bases between them. CDR3 residues: CASSQGLRGGELFF. In DNA form, the CDR3 reads TGTGCCAGCAGCCAAGGACTTCGGGGCGGGGAGCTGTTTTTT.

This clone was detected only once. Other DNA sequences in this sample translate to the same CDR3. This chain connects TRBV9 to TRBJ1-3; 7 bases line up with TRBD1. The CDR3 covers 15 residues. The V gene end was trimmed by 0 bases and the J gene end by 2 bases; junction bases not matched to a gene: 2. The germline CDR1 and CDR2 sequences are SGDLS and YYNGEE. The DNA of the CDR3 is TGTGCCAGCAGCGTAGGACAGGGTCCTGGAAACACCATATATTTT. This encodes CASSVGQGPGNTIYF.

The chain links TRBV10-3 to TRBJ1-5; D gene unclear. This CDR3 spans 12 amino acids. Trimming removed 4 bases from V and 9 bases from J, with 10 bases in between. Germline lookup yields CDR1 ENHRY and CDR2 SYGVKD. The CDR3 spells CAISADLGPQHF. For the CDR3, the DNA is TGTGCCATCAGTGCGGACCTAGGGCCCCAGCATTTT.

This CDR3 reads CASSQAEGRGRYGYTF. The CDR3 nucleotides are TGTGCCAGCAGCCAAGCGGAAGGCAGGGGGAGGTATGGCTACACCTTC. The chain is built from TRBV4-2 and TRBJ1-2; 7 bases line up with TRBD1. Germline V gene lookup returns CDR1 LGHNA and CDR2 YNFKEQ. The CDR3 loop spans 16 amino acids. J lost 5 bases, V lost 1 base, and 10 bases had no gene match.

V and J are TRBV6-6 and TRBJ1-5; possibly TRBD1 for D (5 bases). The length of the CDR3 is 14 residues. From germline, CDR1 is MNHNY and CDR2 SVGAGI (reference sequence). The V gene lost 8 bases and the J gene lost 3 bases, with 14 bases spanning the gap. The CDR3 bases are TGTGCCAGCGGTACAGGAACCCTCAATCAGCCCCAGCATTTT. Translation: CASGTGTLNQPQHF.

This chain joins TRBV5-1 and TRBJ2-7; the D is unclear. The CDR3 runs to 13 residues. Looked up from germline, CDR1 is SGHRS and CDR2 is YFSETQ. V was clipped by 0 bases and J by 6 bases, with 10 bases between them. The CDR3 region is CASSLVGAFEQYF. CDR3 nucleotides: TGCGCCAGCAGCTTGGTAGGAGCTTTCGAGCAGTACTTC.